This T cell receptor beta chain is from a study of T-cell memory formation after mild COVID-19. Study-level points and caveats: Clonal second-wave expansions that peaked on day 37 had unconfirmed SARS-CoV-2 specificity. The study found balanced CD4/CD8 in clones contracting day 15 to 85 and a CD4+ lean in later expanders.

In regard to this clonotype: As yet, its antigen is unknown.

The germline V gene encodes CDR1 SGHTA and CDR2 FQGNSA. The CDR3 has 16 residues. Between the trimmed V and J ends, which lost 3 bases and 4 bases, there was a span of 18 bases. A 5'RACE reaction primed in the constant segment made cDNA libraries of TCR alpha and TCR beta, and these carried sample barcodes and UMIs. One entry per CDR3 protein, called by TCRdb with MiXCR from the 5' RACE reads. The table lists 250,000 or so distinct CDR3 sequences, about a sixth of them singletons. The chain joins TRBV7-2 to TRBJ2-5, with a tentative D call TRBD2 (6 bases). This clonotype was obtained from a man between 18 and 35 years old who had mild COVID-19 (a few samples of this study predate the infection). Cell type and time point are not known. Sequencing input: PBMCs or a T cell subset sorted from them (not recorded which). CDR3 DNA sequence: TGTGCCAGCAGCTTTATAGCGGAACATTACGGAGAGACCCAGTACTTC. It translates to CASSFIAEHYGETQYF. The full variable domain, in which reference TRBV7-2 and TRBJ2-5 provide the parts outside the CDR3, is GAGVSQSPSNKVTEKGKDVELRCDPISGHTALYWYRQSLGQGLEFLIYFQGNSAPDKSGLPSDRFSAERTGGSVSTLTIQRTQQEDSAVYLCASSFIAEHYGETQYFGPGTRLLVL.